The next 28 T cell receptor beta chains were all read from a single sample in a study of blood T cells in healthy people across ages. The use of a sample-barcoded 5' primer and a J-beta primer mix characterized a second PCR of about 7 to 12 cycles. TCRdb analysed the 5' RACE reads with MiXCR anew, one entry per CDR3 protein. Among 1.5 million to 2 million distinct CDR3 sequences, around half were seen once, and the ten largest hold 2.1%. The material sequenced was blood. The receptor set was obtained from a woman aged 40 to 49 in good health.

The rearrangement links TRBV28 to TRBJ1-1; TRBD1 is a possible D gene (5 bases). V lost 6 bases and J lost 4, with 15 bases in between. The germline V gene encodes CDR1 MDHEN and CDR2 SYDVKM. This CDR3 spans 14 amino acids. CDR3 coding DNA: TGTGCCAGCAGCCAATACAGGAGCAGCACTGAAGCTTTCTTT. Translation gives CASSQYRSSTEAFF. Combining the CDR3 with reference TRBV28 and TRBJ1-1 gives the whole variable domain DVKVTQSSRYLVKRTGEKVFLECVQDMDHENMFWYRQDPGLGLRLIYFSYDVKMKEKGDIPEGYSVSREKKERFSLILESASTNQTSMYLCASSQYRSSTEAFFGQGTRLTVV.

CDR3 protein: CASSLVTAEHNEQYF. CDR3 DNA: TGTGCCAGCAGCTTAGTAACAGCGGAACACAATGAGCAGTACTTC. This chain links TRBV7-2 with TRBJ2-1; weak D call: TRBD2 (5 bases). The end of the DNA aligns better with TRBJ2-7, so the J call may be wrong. Germline V gene lookup returns CDR1 SGHTA and CDR2 FQGNSA. The length of the CDR3 is 15 residues.

This sequence joins TRBV5-1 and TRBJ2-7; tentatively, D is TRBD1 (6 bases). The ends were cut back, 0 bases at V and 0 bases at J, with 10 bases in the middle. CDR3 length: 15 residues. Per the germline V gene, CDR1 is SGHRS and CDR2 is YFSETQ. The CDR3 sequence is CASSLGQESSYEQYF. The CDR3 coding sequence is TGCGCCAGCAGCTTGGGACAGGAGAGCTCCTACGAGCAGTACTTC.

The CDR3 sequence is CASSLGGEANEQYF. The CDR3 bases are TGCGCCAGCAGCTTGGGGGGGGAAGCTAACGAGCAGTACTTC. The chain combines TRBV5-1 with TRBJ2-7; D is perhaps TRBD2 (6 bases). Germline lookup yields CDR1 SGHRS and CDR2 YFSETQ. V lost 0 bases and J 5 bases, leaving 12 bases between the germline ends. This CDR3 spans 14 amino acids. Full variable domain (outside the CDR3, taken from reference TRBV5-1 and TRBJ2-7): KAGVTQTPRYLIKTRGQQVTLSCSPISGHRSVSWYQQTPGQGLQFLFEYFSETQRNKGNFPGRFSGRQFSNSRSEMNVSTLELGDSALYLCASSLGGEANEQYFGPGTRLTVT.

The chain is built from TRBV5-1 and TRBJ1-5; TRBD1 is a possible D gene (6 bases). The CDR3 contains 15 residues. Germline assignment: CDR1 SGHRS and CDR2 YFSETQ. V dropped 3 bases and J dropped 5 bases, with 15 bases sitting between them. The CDR3 nucleotides read TGCGCCAGCAGCTCCGGGACACGGGAAGATCAGCCCCAGCATTTT. Translation gives CASSSGTREDQPQHF.

J is TRBJ1-5 and V is TRBV7-6; the match to TRBD1 covers 12 bases. Unmatched junction bases numbered 8, after V lost 1 base and J lost 7 bases. Germline loops: CDR1 SGHVS, CDR2 FNYEAQ. The CDR3 is 17 residues long. The CDR3 protein is CASSLGVGQGARQPQHF. The CDR3 coding sequence is TGTGCCAGCAGCTTAGGTGTGGGACAGGGGGCAAGGCAGCCCCAGCATTTT.

The chain joins TRBV4-2 to TRBJ2-3; 12 bases agree with TRBD2. CDR1 is LGHNA, CDR2 YNFKEQ, per germline. The CDR3 is 16 residues long. V lost 3 bases to trimming and J lost 6 bases; unmatched junction nucleotides: 7. The CDR3 loop is CASSQASGGARDTQYF. The CDR3 region has the DNA TGTGCCAGCAGCCAGGCTAGCGGGGGGGCCAGGGATACGCAGTATTTT.

The chain couples TRBV18 to TRBJ1-5, with D unclear. This CDR3 is built from 14 residues. Germline loops: CDR1 KGHSH, CDR2 LQKENI. V lost 3 bases, J lost 7 bases, and 13 bases lay in between. CDR3: CASSPNLGEQPQHF. In nucleotides, the CDR3 is TGTGCCAGCTCACCCAACCTGGGTGAACAGCCCCAGCATTTT.

Of note for this clonotype: The junction differs from germline at one of its ends, possibly a read error. The chain recombines TRBV11-2 with TRBJ2-4, with TRBD1 matching 8 bases. This CDR3 region has 17 residues. CDR1 is SGHAT and CDR2 is FQNNGV in the germline V gene. CDR3 protein: CASSLVAFGQGASLQYF. The CDR3 DNA reads TGTGCCAGCAGTTTAGTCGCTTTTGGCCAGGGGGCATCTCTTCAGTACTTC.

The chain uses TRBV28 and TRBJ2-3, with 7 bases matching TRBD1. The CDR3 runs 15 residues. Per germline, CDR1 MDHEN and CDR2 SYDVKM. The trim removed 4 bases at V and 5 bases at J, leaving 9 bases unmatched. DNA for the CDR3: TGTGCCAGCAGTTGGGGACAGACCCACATAGATACGCAGTATTTT. Its translation is CASSWGQTHIDTQYF.

The V call is TRBV2, the J call TRBJ1-2; no firm D call. CDR3 size: 14 residues. Per the germline V gene, CDR1 is SNHLY and CDR2 is FYNNEI. The V gene lost 2 bases and the J gene lost 3 bases, with 10 bases spanning the gap. The DNA for the CDR3 is TGTGCCAGCAGTGAAAATGGCGGCTACTATGGCTACACCTTC. Encoded protein: CASSENGGYYGYTF.

The chain couples TRBV2 to TRBJ1-2; a possible D gene is TRBD1 (6 bases). Trimming took off 6 bases at V and 6 bases at J, with 20 bases between the two ends. The CDR3 has 15 residues. Germline values: CDR1 SNHLY, CDR2 FYNNEI. Here the CDR3 DNA reads TGTGCCAGCAGCGCACAGGGTACCGCTATAGATGGCTACACCTTC. Its protein product is CASSAQGTAIDGYTF.

This clonotype was observed a handful of times. The V call is TRBV6-2 or TRBV6-3, the J call TRBJ2-7; possible D gene TRBD2, 5 bases. The V gene lost 7 bases and the J gene lost 6 bases, with 16 bases spanning the gap. This CDR3 spans 13 amino acids. In germline, CDR1 is MNHEY, CDR2 SVGEGT. CDR3 loop: CASNLVLASEQYF. The CDR3 bases are TGTGCCAGCAACCTCGTTCTAGCAAGCGAGCAGTACTTC.

CDR3 loop: CASGRGYGYTF. CDR3 bases: TGTGCCAGCGGTCGGGGCTATGGCTACACCTTC. The gene calls are TRBV27 and TRBJ1-2; D gene unclear. Trimming removed 8 bases at V and 4 bases at J, with 8 bases between. There are 11 residues in the CDR3. Per the germline V gene, CDR1 is MNHEY and CDR2 is SMNVEV (reference sequence).

The chain couples TRBV6-6 to TRBJ2-4; D remains ambiguous. The DNA end favors TRBJ2-7, so the J call may be wrong. In germline, CDR1 is MNHNY, CDR2 SVGAGI (reference sequence). The CDR3 length is 13 residues. The CDR3 region is CASTRSLVYEQYF. DNA of the CDR3: TGTGCCAGCACGCGCTCCTTGGTCTACGAGCAGTACTTC.

This chain joins TRBV6-2 or TRBV6-3 and TRBJ1-2, with 7 bases matching TRBD1. The V gene end was trimmed by 6 bases and the J gene end by 4 bases; junction bases not matched to a gene: 11. The CDR3 is 15 amino acids. The V gene's germline CDR1 is MNHEY and CDR2 SVGEGT. This CDR3 reads CASRAKLRDSYGYTF. CDR3 nucleotide sequence: TGTGCCAGCAGGGCAAAACTCCGGGACAGCTATGGCTACACCTTC.

Only a few counts were recorded for this clonotype. The chain employs TRBV11-2 and TRBJ2-3; 7 nucleotides match TRBD2. Germline trimming cut 5 bases from V and 2 bases from J; bases unmatched to any gene: 13. Germline V gene sequence: CDR1 SGHAT, CDR2 FQNNGV. The CDR3 runs 17 residues. In nucleotides, the CDR3 is TGTGCCAGCAGCGGACGTATACCGGGACTATCCACAGATACGCAGTATTTT. Translation gives CASSGRIPGLSTDTQYF.

The genes are TRBV12-3 or TRBV12-4 and TRBJ1-4, with a possible D match to TRBD1 (5 bases). Trimming took off 6 bases at V and 11 bases at J, with 16 bases between the two ends. The CDR3 is 13 residues long. The CDR3 protein is CASRLTPEGKLFF. As DNA, the CDR3 is TGTGCCAGCAGGTTGACTCCGGAGGGGAAACTGTTTTTT.

The chain is built from TRBV11-3 and TRBJ2-1, with TRBD2 as a possible D gene (7 bases). In germline, CDR1 is SGHNT, CDR2 YENEEA. V lost 5 bases to trimming and J lost 4 bases, with 15 bases between them. This CDR3 contains 15 residues. The CDR3 sequence is CASSPGGPDYNEQFF. The CDR3 DNA sequence: TGTGCCAGCAGCCCGGGGGGCCCTGATTACAATGAGCAGTTCTTC. The full variable domain, rest sourced from reference TRBV11-3 and TRBJ2-1, is EAGVVQSPRYKIIEKKQPVAFWCNPISGHNTLYWYLQNLGQGPELLIRYENEEAVDDSQLPKDRFSAERLKGVDSTLKIQPAELGDSAVYLCASSPGGPDYNEQFFGPGTRLTVL.

The chain combines TRBV5-1 with TRBJ1-6, with 8 bases identical to TRBD1. V trimming: 3 bases; J trimming: 0 bases; junction bases outside the gene matches: 11. The CDR3 length is 19 residues. Germline lookup yields CDR1 SGHRS and CDR2 YFSETQ. This CDR3 reads CASSSGTGGYSSYNSPLHF. For the CDR3, the DNA is TGCGCCAGCAGCTCCGGGACAGGAGGCTACAGCTCCTATAATTCACCCCTCCACTTT.

The V call is TRBV29-1, the J call TRBJ2-7, with D uncertain. The CDR3 spans 13 residues. CDR1 SQVTM and CDR2 ANQGSEA come from the germline V gene. Trimming left V 4 bases short and J 3 bases short, with 13 bases between. The CDR3 loop is CSVAQAADYEQYF. The CDR3 nucleotides are TGCAGCGTTGCTCAGGCAGCTGACTACGAGCAGTACTTC.

This clonotype was seen more than once but under ten times. V gene TRBV7-2 combines with J gene TRBJ2-3; 7 bases fit TRBD2. Germline loops: CDR1 SGHTA, CDR2 FQGNSA. With 2 bases clipped from V and 6 bases from J, the junction kept 8 bases outside the gene matches. This CDR3 spans 15 amino acids. The CDR3 nucleotides are TGTGCCAGCAGCTTACCATTAGCGGGTAGCGATACGCAGTATTTT. Protein product: CASSLPLAGSDTQYF.

The chain recombines TRBV5-6 with TRBJ1-1; D not certain. This CDR3 has 14 residues. Trimming took 2 bases from V and 2 from J, leaving 10 bases between them. Per germline, CDR1 SGHDT and CDR2 YYEEEE. CDR3 DNA: TGTGCCAGCAGCTTCAATGGTCTAAACACTGAAGCTTTCTTT. Its translation is CASSFNGLNTEAFF.

This rearrangement joins TRBV12-3 or TRBV12-4 to TRBJ1-2; D gene unclear. V lost 2 bases and J lost 0, with 7 bases in between. This CDR3 has 14 residues. The CDR3 reads CASSLSRSNYGYTF. The CDR3 region has the DNA TGTGCCAGCAGTTTATCCAGATCTAACTATGGCTACACCTTC.

The V gene is TRBV7-9, the J gene TRBJ1-1; 7 bases line up with TRBD1. The CDR3 has 15 amino acids. V trimming: 7 bases; J trimming: 1 base; junction bases outside the gene matches: 9. From germline, CDR1 is SEHNR and CDR2 FQNEAQ (reference sequence). CDR3 loop: CASTSLTGANTEAFF. CDR3 DNA: TGTGCCAGCACCTCCCTAACAGGGGCGAACACTGAAGCTTTCTTT.

This chain connects TRBV4-2 to TRBJ1-5; 8 bases agree with TRBD1. CDR1 and CDR2 (germline): LGHNA, YNFKEQ. The J segment lost 7 bases and the V segment lost 6 bases, leaving 5 bases of the junction unmatched. The CDR3 is made up of 13 amino acids. In DNA form, the CDR3 reads TGTGCCAGCAGGACAGGGGTTCGGCAGCCCCAGCATTTT. Translating gives CASRTGVRQPQHF.

The chain recombines TRBV6-4 with TRBJ2-7, with D perhaps TRBD1 or TRBD2 (6 bases each). The end of the DNA is better explained by TRBJ2-5, so the J call may be wrong. Germline V lookup: CDR1 MRHNA, CDR2 SNTAGT. The CDR3 is made up of 13 amino acids. CDR3 nucleotides: TGTGCCAGCAGTGACGACGGAGGGGGGACCCAGTACTTC. It encodes CASSDDGGGTQYF.

V usage is TRBV7-2 and J usage is TRBJ2-1; a possible D gene is TRBD2 (5 bases). V was trimmed by 3 bases and J by 8 bases, leaving 17 bases between them. Germline V gene lookup returns CDR1 SGHTA and CDR2 FQGNSA. The CDR3 totals 15 residues. This chain's CDR3 is CASSLAGGVYYEQFF. In DNA, the CDR3 is TGTGCCAGCAGCTTGGCGGGTGGGGTGTACTATGAGCAGTTCTTC. Combining the CDR3 with reference TRBV7-2 and TRBJ2-1 gives the whole variable domain GAGVSQSPSNKVTEKGKDVELRCDPISGHTALYWYRQSLGQGLEFLIYFQGNSAPDKSGLPSDRFSAERTGGSVSTLTIQRTQQEDSAVYLCASSLAGGVYYEQFFGPGTRLTVL.